This is a list of T cell receptor beta chains from one sample in a study of blood T cell repertoires in COVID-19. Clones were read by immunoSEQ multiplex PCR, and TCRdb kept only the in-frame ones, dropping some. The sample has roughly 26,000 clones, roughly 70% seen once. The sample was peripheral blood. The receptors derive from a man in his sixties with active or convalescent COVID-19. Both conserved end residues are part of each CDR3. Each record gives: D gene, clone size, V gene, J gene, CDR3 DNA, CDR3 protein. A D gene is named only where the DNA matches it firmly. Clone size, where shown, is once, few, many, or a class for clones that have expanded.

TRBD1,few,TRBV10-1,TRBJ1-1,TGCGCCAGCAGGGGGACAGGAAACACTGAAGCTTTCTTT,CASRGTGNTEAFF
.,few,TRBV6-5,TRBJ2-2,TGTGCCAGCTCCAAGAAGGGGACCGGGGAGCTGTTTTTT,CASSKKGTGELFF
TRBD2,.,TRBV7-9,TRBJ2-7,TGTGCCAGCAGCTTAGGCGGGGGGACAGAGCAGTACTTC,CASSLGGGTEQYF
TRBD1,few,TRBV19,TRBJ2-7,TGTGCCAGTAGTATAAACAGGGGCTCCGTCTACGAGCAGTACTTC,CASSINRGSVYEQYF
TRBD1,.,TRBV3-1/TRBV3-2,TRBJ2-2,TGTGCCAGCAGCCAAGATTCAGCCAGGGGGCGCGGAGGGGAGCTGTTTTTT,CASSQDSARGRGGELFF
.,.,TRBV19,TRBJ1-2,TGTGCCAGTAGTATGGGGAGGGGAAGGATGAACTATGGCTACACCTTC,CASSMGRGRMNYGYTF
TRBD2,.,TRBV13,TRBJ2-1,TGTGCCAGCAGCTTAAGAATTGGGGGACTAGCGCGTGAGCAGTTCTTC,CASSLRIGGLAREQFF
.,.,TRBV5-5,TRBJ1-1,TGTGCCAGCAGCTTGGACGGACTCATGAACACTGAAGCTTTCTTT,CASSLDGLMNTEAFF
TRBD1,once,TRBV11-2,TRBJ1-6,TGTGCCAGCAGCTTTTGGGACAGGAATTCACCCCTCCACTTT,CASSFWDRNSPLHF
.,.,TRBV5-6,TRBJ2-3,TGTGCCAGCAGCTTCCCAACAGATACGCAGTATTTT,CASSFPTDTQYF
.,.,TRBV28,TRBJ1-3,TGTGCCAGCAGTACGAGCTCTGGAAACACCATATATTTT,CASSTSSGNTIYF
TRBD2,few,TRBV4-2,TRBJ2-3,TGTGCCAGCGGCGAGGGACTAGCGGGAGTAGGGCGCACAGATACGCAGTATTTT,CASGEGLAGVGRTDTQYF
TRBD2,.,TRBV3-1/TRBV3-2,TRBJ2-1,TGTGCCAGCAGCCAAATAGCGGGAAGGCATGAGCAGTTCTTC,CASSQIAGRHEQFF
TRBD1,.,TRBV5-5,TRBJ1-1,TGTGCCAGCAGCTCAAGGGGGCCTCAGGCCCCCGAAGCTTTCTTT,CASSSRGPQAPEAFF
TRBD2,.,TRBV5-8,TRBJ2-7,TGTGCCAGCAGCTTAGGACTAGCGGGGGCCTACGAGCAGTACTTC,CASSLGLAGAYEQYF
.,few,TRBV13,TRBJ1-6,TGTGCCAGCAGCTTAGAGTTCGGGGAACTCGGAGCCTATAATTCACCCCTCCACTTT,CASSLEFGELGAYNSPLHF
.,once,TRBV5-1,TRBJ2-5,TGCGCCAGCAGCTTGTCGGGCGGGCTCAGATCCCAAGAGACCCAGTACTTC,CASSLSGGLRSQETQYF
TRBD2,.,TRBV14,TRBJ2-5,TGTGCCAGCAGCCTACTAGCGGGGGTCCTCCAAGAGACCCAGTACTTC,CASSLLAGVLQETQYF
.,.,TRBV2,TRBJ1-5,TGTGCCAGCAGTGGGGAGGGAACCCGGGGTCAGCCCCAGCATTTT,CASSGEGTRGQPQHF
TRBD2,few,TRBV5-8,TRBJ2-3,TGTGCCAGCAGCTCGGGACTAGCGGGGGGCCTGGGGACAGATACGCAGTATTTT,CASSSGLAGGLGTDTQYF
.,.,TRBV11-3,TRBJ1-3,TGTGCCAGCAGCTTAGTCGGCGGCGGATCTGGAAACACCATATATTTT,CASSLVGGGSGNTIYF
.,.,TRBV25-1,TRBJ1-2,TGTGCCAGCAGTGAACCTACCAGGGTCAGCTACACCTTC,CASSEPTRVSYTF
TRBD2,.,TRBV2,TRBJ2-1,TGTGCCAGCAGGAGACTAGCGGGAGCCAATGAGCAGTTCTTC,CASRRLAGANEQFF
TRBD1,few,TRBV19,TRBJ2-3,TGTGCCACCGAACAGGGGCCCGGAGATACGCAGTATTTT,CATEQGPGDTQYF
.,.,TRBV3-1/TRBV3-2,TRBJ1-4,TGTGCCAGCAGCCAATTAACTATGACTGAAAAACTGTTTTTT,CASSQLTMTEKLFF
.,.,TRBV6-5,TRBJ2-7,TGTGCCGGCAAACAAGGGGGAGTCCACTACGAGCAGTACTTC,CAGKQGGVHYEQYF
TRBD1,.,TRBV7-8,TRBJ1-1,TGTGCCAGCAGCTTAACAGGGGGCACTGAAGCTTTCTTT,CASSLTGGTEAFF
.,.,TRBV6-5,TRBJ2-1,TGTGCCAGCAGCAAGAGACTAGGGGGGGTCAATGAGCAGTTCTTC,CASSKRLGGVNEQFF
TRBD2,.,TRBV27,TRBJ2-5,TGTGCCAGCAGAACGACTAGCGGGGAGACCCAGTACTTC,CASRTTSGETQYF
.,.,TRBV19,TRBJ1-1,TGTGCCACACGTCAGGGAAGAGCCAAGAACACTGAAGCTTTCTTT,CATRQGRAKNTEAFF
.,.,TRBV6-5,TRBJ1-2,TGTGCCAGCAGTTACGAGACAGCTATCCTCTACGGCTACACCTTC,CASSYETAILYGYTF
.,.,TRBV5-8,TRBJ1-2,TGTGCCAGCAGCTATAACAGGCTAGGTGGCTACACCTTC,CASSYNRLGGYTF
TRBD1,.,TRBV19,TRBJ1-2,TGTGCCAGTAGTCTAAGACAGGGGTCGCCAAGATATGGCTACACCTTC,CASSLRQGSPRYGYTF
TRBD1,.,TRBV9,TRBJ2-3,TGTGCCAGCAGCGGCATCAGGGGGCAAGATACGCAGTATTTT,CASSGIRGQDTQYF
.,.,TRBV5-1,TRBJ2-3,TGCGCCAGCAGCAAGGTGGGGCTTGCTGGAACAGATACGCAGTATTTT,CASSKVGLAGTDTQYF
.,.,TRBV21-1,TRBJ2-2,TGTGCCAGCAGCAAGGGGTTTGGGTGTGGGCTAGCGGGGACCGGGGAGCTGTTTTTT,CASSKGFGCGLAGTGELFF
.,.,TRBV2,TRBJ2-7,TGTGCCAGCAGTGCGGAGGGCTACGAGCAGTACTTC,CASSAEGYEQYF
.,.,TRBV5-4,TRBJ2-2,TGTGCCAGCAGCTTCTTGGGCCGGGAGAAGGTCACCGGGGAGCTGTTTTTT,CASSFLGREKVTGELFF
TRBD1,.,TRBV6-5,TRBJ2-5,TGTGCCAGCTTGACCCCGGGACAGGGTCGGCAGACCCAGTACTTC,CASLTPGQGRQTQYF
TRBD2,few,TRBV5-1,TRBJ2-5,TGCGCCAGCCGCCATTCCGGGACTAGCAATCAAGAGACCCAGTACTTC,CASRHSGTSNQETQYF
TRBD1,.,TRBV11-1,TRBJ1-3,TGTGCCAGCAGCTGGACAGGGTCTGGAAACACCATATATTTT,CASSWTGSGNTIYF
TRBD1,.,TRBV6-4,TRBJ1-6,TGTGCCAGCAGTAATACAGGGGTGGCTTCACCCCTCCACTTT,CASSNTGVASPLHF